The source of this T cell receptor (beta chain) is a study of PD-1 blockade in classical Hodgkin lymphoma. Concerning this clone itself: Its antigen remains unidentified.

Time point specified: cycle 4 day 1 (C4D1), after about 6 weeks of nivolumab. Each and every patient relapsed after autologous stem cell transplantation, and patients got differing brentuximab vedotin exposure. The CD4+ T cells used were purified from thawed PBMCs through magnetic negative selection. Assay used: immunoSEQ multiplex PCR; TCRdb lists only in-frame clones, some missing. The sample records tens of thousands of clones, 80% to 90% being singletons. The CDR3 is 16 amino acids. V was shortened by 4 bases and J by 8 bases, with 23 bases between the two germline ends. Germline CDR1 is MNHNY and CDR2 is SVGAGI (reference sequence). The study, taken as a whole, reports: Patients excluded were those beginning nivolumab under 1 year after ASCT.

The chain links TRBV6-6 to TRBJ1-2; tentative D call: TRBD1 (5 bases). The source was CD4+ T cells from blood, collected before the fourth cycle of nivolumab. This sequence originates from a human donor with classical Hodgkin lymphoma. The CDR3 spells CASSSRGPIGRDGYTF. The CDR3 DNA sequence: TGTGCCAGCAGTTCTCGCGGACCAATCGGTAGGGACGGCTACACCTTC.